This T cell receptor (beta chain) was captured in a study of early T cells in non-severe SARS-CoV-2 infection (dated by TCRdb to about 2021). About the full investigation: Because TCR sequencing was done on bulk RNA from unsorted whole blood, the alpha and beta chains could not be paired.

This clonotype has ten or more counts. What antigen it recognizes has not been identified. It has no much larger one-base neighbor in the sample; base qualities were not kept. The study was a case-control design nested within a healthcare worker cohort in London, UK, with weekly nasopharyngeal swab PCR tests and blood sampling. Healthcare workers were recruited during the week of the UK lockdown, between 23 and 31 March 2020, and followed weekly for up to roughly 16 weeks. The library was made by 5' RACE. Sequencer: NextSeq 500. The TCR library protocol attached unique molecular identifiers to individual cDNA molecules to correct for sequencing error and PCR bias. Sequencing covered both TCR alpha and beta chains, and within each sample the abundances of alpha and beta sequences were tightly co-correlated. As for how the authors treated the data: Decombinator V4 was used to perform V gene, J gene and CDR3 annotation of TCR sequences. TCRs were defined as expanded if a significant change between any two time points was detected under a Poisson model with p below 0.0001. Abundances of TCRs were expressed as counts per million after normalisation to the total number of TCRs sequenced in each sample. MAIT TCRs were defined by TRAV1-2 paired with TRAJ12, TRAJ20 or TRAJ33, and iNKT TCRs by TRAV10 paired with TRAJ18. A search of VDJdb, accessed on 1 November 2021, was run for TCRs annotated to CMV, EBV and SARS-CoV-2, with TCRs annotated for multiple antigens excluded. TCRdb itself trimmed the public reads at Q25 with fastp, ran MiXCR and retained productive beta chains. Rows are combined by CDR3 protein, so each entry shows the most common genes and DNA. The V and J calls follow TCRdb's processing rather than the paper's. This sample comprises 110,000 or so distinct CDR3 sequences, about an eighth of them detected only once. 3.1% of the sample goes to the ten largest clones.

CDR1 and CDR2, looked up from the germline V gene, are SGHRS and YFSETQ. Clipping removes 4 bases from V and 2 bases from J, with 5 as the unmatched junction base count. The CDR3 holds 14 amino acids from the cysteine to the phenylalanine. The only DNA kept is the CDR3, 42 bases in frame from the first base. Summary of the overall study and its limitations: VDJdb matching was skewed toward anti-spike CD8 responses and likely underestimated virus-specific expansions by missing private and CD4 specificities.

Sequenced input: whole blood. The receptor comes from an adult who was a healthcare worker with PCR-confirmed SARS-CoV-2 infection or an uninfected control (not recorded which). This chain is built from TRBV5-1 and TRBJ1-1, with TRBD1 matching 7 junction bases. The CDR3 protein sequence reads: CASSPGQTNTEAFF. The DNA sequence reads TGCGCCAGCAGCCCGGGACAGACTAACACTGAAGCTTTCTTT.